One sample yielded the 27 T cell receptor beta chains listed below, sequenced in a study of CD8 T cells in Susac syndrome. RNA totalling about 0.45 to 1 ug underwent reverse transcription with random hexamers. Each CDR3 protein is one row after TCRdb ran MiXCR on the immunoSEQ multiplex PCR reads. This repertoire shows hundreds of thousands of distinct CDR3 sequences, 96% found once; its top ten account for approximately 0.094%. Sequencing used CD4+ T cells from PBMCs. The receptors were sampled from a human donor with Susac syndrome.

The chain joins TRBV4-1 to TRBJ1-5, with D possibly being TRBD1 (5 bases). Germline V gene lookup returns CDR1 MGHRA and CDR2 YSYEKL. This CDR3 has 16 residues. V gave up 1 base and J gave up 0 bases, with 10 bases separating them. CDR3 loop: CASSQGGGGSNQPQHF. The CDR3 coding sequence is TGCGCCAGCAGCCAAGGGGGCGGGGGTAGCAATCAGCCCCAGCATTTT.

The chain links TRBV14 to TRBJ2-3; D may be TRBD1 (5 bases). The germline gives CDR1 SGHDN, CDR2 FVKESK. The CDR3 loop spans 16 amino acids. V lost 3 bases to trimming and J lost 2 bases, with 15 bases between them. For the CDR3, the DNA is TGTGCCAGCAGCCAGCTAAGTGGGGCGTTCACAGATACGCAGTATTTT. Protein product: CASSQLSGAFTDTQYF.

In nucleotides, the CDR3 is TGTGCCAGCAGCCTCAGGGCGGAATCGAACACCGGGGAGCTGTTTTTT. Translating gives CASSLRAESNTGELFF. This rearrangement joins TRBV14 to TRBJ2-2; possibly TRBD1 for D (5 bases). Germline CDR1 is SGHDN and CDR2 is FVKESK. V lost 4 bases and J 0 bases, leaving 12 bases between the germline ends. The CDR3 totals 16 residues.

J is TRBJ2-3 and V is TRBV9; TRBD1 matches at 8 bases. Germline loops: CDR1 SGDLS, CDR2 YYNGEE. The CDR3 runs 18 residues. V lost 4 bases, J lost 0 bases, and 13 bases stayed unmatched. CDR3 loop: CASSTQPLRTGSTDTQYF. The CDR3 nucleotides are TGTGCCAGCAGCACCCAGCCCCTTCGGACAGGGAGCACAGATACGCAGTATTTT.

The chain couples TRBV7-8 to TRBJ2-2; D ambiguous. V was cut by 5 bases and J by 4 bases, with 17 bases left in between. The CDR3 is 16 residues long. Germline V CDR1 and CDR2: SGHVS, FQNEAQ. In DNA, the CDR3 is TGTGCCAGCAGCCTACATAGGATACGAGGCACCGGGGAGCTGTTTTTT. It specifies CASSLHRIRGTGELFF.

This clonotype has a handful of counts. The V and J genes are TRBV2 and TRBJ1-5, with a weak D call TRBD1 (5 bases). CDR1 and CDR2 (germline): SNHLY, FYNNEI. There are 13 residues in the CDR3. Trimming removed 4 bases at V and 1 base at J, with 5 bases between. The CDR3 nucleotides read TGTGCCAGCAGTGGGGACAGCAATCAGCCCCAGCATTTT. Translated, it gives CASSGDSNQPQHF.

This clonotype was seen once. The chain couples TRBV3-1 to TRBJ2-1; D uncertain. V lost 4 bases and J lost 7, with 17 bases in between. Germline V lookup: CDR1 LGHDT, CDR2 YNNKEL (reference sequence). CDR3 length equals 15 residues. DNA for the CDR3: TGTGCCAGCAGCCCATGGATGGCAGACGGTAATGAGCAGTTCTTC. This translates into CASSPWMADGNEQFF.

The chain carries TRBV20-1 and TRBJ2-1, with 9 bases aligning to TRBD2. Germline CDR1 reads DFQATT; CDR2 reads SNEGSKA (reference sequence). The J segment lost 9 bases and the V segment lost 3 bases, leaving 6 bases of the junction unmatched. The CDR3 is 13 residues long. The CDR3 loop is CSASRREGGEQFF. The DNA of the CDR3 is TGCAGTGCTAGCCGGCGGGAGGGCGGTGAGCAGTTCTTC.

This chain links TRBV10-3 with TRBJ2-5; 7 bases match TRBD2. Germline V gene lookup returns CDR1 ENHRY and CDR2 SYGVKD. This CDR3 is built from 14 residues. Losses at the gene ends were 2 bases for V and 2 bases for J; bases not matched to a gene: 2. The CDR3 reads CAISERAGQETQYF. CDR3 nucleotides: TGTGCCATCAGTGAGAGAGCGGGACAAGAGACCCAGTACTTC.

The J gene is TRBJ1-1, the V gene TRBV19; maybe TRBD1 (6 bases). The CDR3 covers 15 residues. V shed 6 bases and J shed 0 bases, with 14 bases lying between them. The V gene's germline CDR1 is LNHDA and CDR2 SQIVND (reference sequence). This chain's CDR3 is CASSADRLLNTEAFF. The CDR3 bases are TGTGCCAGTAGCGCCGACAGGCTCCTGAACACTGAAGCTTTCTTT.

This clonotype was observed a single time. This chain connects TRBV20-1 to TRBJ2-7; 7 nucleotides align to TRBD1. The CDR3 is 13 amino acids. CDR1 is DFQATT, CDR2 SNEGSKA, per germline (reference sequence). The J segment lost 4 bases and the V segment lost 4 bases, leaving 7 bases of the junction unmatched. Written as DNA, the CDR3 is TGCAGTGCTACCACGGACAGGCCGTACGAGCAGTACTTC. Protein sequence: CSATTDRPYEQYF.

The rearrangement joins TRBV18 to TRBJ1-1, with a possible D match to TRBD1 (5 bases). CDR1 and CDR2 from the germline V gene are KGHSH and LQKENI. The CDR3 is 16 residues long. Trimming pared 4 bases from V and 0 bases from J, leaving 15 bases between. This chain's CDR3 is CASSRNGGNMNTEAFF. DNA of the CDR3: TGTGCCAGCTCACGGAATGGGGGGAACATGAACACTGAAGCTTTCTTT.

The V gene is TRBV5-4, the J gene TRBJ2-7; D is uncertain. Germline V gene data show CDR1 as SGHNT and CDR2 as YYREEE (reference sequence). This CDR3 comprises 12 residues. V was clipped by 4 bases and J by 5 bases, with 10 bases between them. The CDR3 region is CASSLWMDEQYF. For the CDR3, the DNA is TGTGCCAGCAGCCTCTGGATGGACGAGCAGTACTTC.

J is TRBJ2-1 and V is TRBV18; D is undetermined. The CDR3 runs 14 residues. V was cut by 7 bases and J by 3 bases, with 13 bases left in between. CDR1 and CDR2 from the germline V gene are KGHSH and LQKENI. The CDR3 DNA sequence: TGTGCCAGCTACGGTTTGGAAATCTACAATGAGCAGTTCTTC. The encoded protein is CASYGLEIYNEQFF.

The chain joins TRBV12-3 or TRBV12-4 to TRBJ2-1, with 10 bases aligning to TRBD1. This CDR3 has 18 amino acids. J was trimmed by 10 bases and V by 2 bases; bases with no gene match: 17. CDR3 amino acids: CASSLFLWGQGSRREQFF. DNA for the CDR3: TGTGCCAGCAGTTTATTTTTGTGGGGACAGGGGTCGCGAAGGGAGCAGTTCTTC.

This chain uses TRBV29-1 with TRBJ2-2, with D perhaps TRBD1 (6 bases). This CDR3 contains 12 residues. Germline V gene lookup returns CDR1 SQVTM and CDR2 ANQGSEA. Trimming shortened V by 4 bases and J by 5 bases, and 8 bases separated the two germline ends. The CDR3 spells CSVVQGTGELFF. The CDR3 DNA reads as TGCAGCGTTGTCCAGGGGACCGGGGAGCTGTTTTTT.

The rearrangement uses TRBV5-1 and TRBJ2-3; D remains ambiguous. Germline lookup yields CDR1 SGHRS and CDR2 YFSETQ. Trimming cost V 5 bases and J 2 bases, with 15 bases left between them. The CDR3 is 15 residues long. The CDR3 DNA reads TGCGCCAGCAGTCTGATCCCGGGCTACACAGATACGCAGTATTTT. Translated, it gives CASSLIPGYTDTQYF.

The rearrangement joins TRBV3-1 to TRBJ2-5; 9 bases line up with TRBD2. J lost 2 bases, V lost 6 bases, and 7 bases had no gene match. This CDR3 has 15 amino acids. The germline V gene has CDR1 LGHDT and CDR2 YNNKEL (reference sequence). The CDR3 DNA reads as TGTGCCAGCAGACCTCCGGGACTAGCTCAAGAGACCCAGTACTTC. Its translation is CASRPPGLAQETQYF.

The chain joins TRBV29-1 to TRBJ2-5; the D is unclear. This CDR3 is 12 amino acids long. Per germline, CDR1 SQVTM and CDR2 ANQGSEA. V lost 7 bases, J lost 4 bases, and 13 bases lay in between. CDR3 sequence (DNA): TGCAGCGGCACTGTCTCCGGAGAGACCCAGTACTTC. Translating gives CSGTVSGETQYF.

As DNA, the CDR3 is TGTGCCAGCAGTCCATGGGACAGGAGCTCCTACGAGCAGTACTTC. Its protein is CASSPWDRSSYEQYF. This rearrangement joins TRBV12-3 or TRBV12-4 to TRBJ2-7, with 8 bases aligning to TRBD1. V lost 5 bases and J lost 0; bases outside the gene matches: 6. The CDR3 has 15 residues.

The J gene is TRBJ2-1, the V gene TRBV11-2, with 11 positions matching TRBD2. The V gene's germline CDR1 is SGHAT and CDR2 FQNNGV. V was clipped by 0 bases and J by 3 bases; unmatched bases: 13. The CDR3 is 20 residues long. CDR3 sequence (DNA): TGTGCCAGCAGCTTAGATTCGACCCGGTTTAGCGGGAGGGTCTACAATGAGCAGTTCTTC. It codes for CASSLDSTRFSGRVYNEQFF. Drawing the rest from reference TRBV11-2 and TRBJ2-1, the complete variable domain is EAGVAQSPRYKIIEKRQSVAFWCNPISGHATLYWYQQILGQGPKLLIQFQNNGVVDDSQLPKDRFSAERLKGVDSTLKIQPAKLEDSAVYLCASSLDSTRFSGRVYNEQFFGPGTRLTVL.

In its sample, this clonotype was seen once. The V and J genes are TRBV25-1 and TRBJ1-1; the D gene is possibly TRBD1 (6 bases). The germline V and J ends were trimmed by 6 bases and 8 bases, with 16 bases remaining between them. The CDR3 sequence is 13 residues long. Germline V gives CDR1 MGHDK, CDR2 SYGVNS. CDR3: CASSLTGKSEAFF. DNA for the CDR3: TGTGCCAGCAGCCTTACAGGGAAGAGCGAAGCTTTCTTT. Full variable domain (outside the CDR3, taken from reference TRBV25-1 and TRBJ1-1): EADIYQTPRYLVIGTGKKITLECSQTMGHDKMYWYQQDPGMELHLIHYSYGVNSTEKGDLSSESTVSRIRTEHFPLTLESARPSHTSQYLCASSLTGKSEAFFGQGTRLTVV.

This chain uses TRBV24-1 with TRBJ2-1; 15 nucleotides match TRBD2. Germline assignment: CDR1 KGHDR and CDR2 SFDVKD. J gave up 7 bases and V 10 bases, and 7 bases lay outside the gene matches. This CDR3 comprises 15 residues. The CDR3 nucleotides read TGTGCCACAGGAGGGACTAGCGGGAGGAGTAATGAGCAGTTCTTC. As protein: CATGGTSGRSNEQFF.

This clonotype was recorded once. The chain couples TRBV27 to TRBJ1-1; 8 positions agree with TRBD1. This CDR3 region has 14 residues. From germline, CDR1 is MNHEY and CDR2 SMNVEV (reference sequence). Unmatched junction bases numbered 8, after V lost 6 bases and J lost 5 bases. The CDR3 here is CASRVQGAITEAFF. The CDR3, as DNA: TGTGCCAGCAGAGTCCAGGGGGCGATTACTGAAGCTTTCTTT.

The chain is built from TRBV12-3 or TRBV12-4 and TRBJ1-1; D not resolved. V gave up 2 bases and J gave up 5 bases, with 9 bases separating them. The length of the CDR3 is 13 residues. DNA of the CDR3: TGTGCCAGCAGTTTAAAATCGGGGACTGAAGCTTTCTTT. This translates into CASSLKSGTEAFF.

The rearrangement uses TRBV29-1 and TRBJ2-5, with TRBD2 matching 11 bases. This CDR3 has 14 amino acids. Germline values: CDR1 SQVTM, CDR2 ANQGSEA. Unmatched junction bases numbered 12, after V lost 6 bases and J lost 9 bases. The CDR3 is CSVSSGRTPRAQYF. The CDR3 region has the DNA TGCAGCGTATCTAGCGGGAGGACCCCCCGGGCCCAGTACTTC.

The gene calls are TRBV11-2 and TRBJ2-1; D assignment may be TRBD1 or TRBD2 (5 bases each). The CDR3 consists of 15 residues. From germline, CDR1 is SGHAT and CDR2 FQNNGV. V lost 5 bases to trimming and J lost 4 bases, with 15 bases between them. The CDR3 loop reads CASSRRDGLYNEQFF. In DNA, the CDR3 is TGTGCCAGCAGCCGCCGGGACGGCCTATACAATGAGCAGTTCTTC.